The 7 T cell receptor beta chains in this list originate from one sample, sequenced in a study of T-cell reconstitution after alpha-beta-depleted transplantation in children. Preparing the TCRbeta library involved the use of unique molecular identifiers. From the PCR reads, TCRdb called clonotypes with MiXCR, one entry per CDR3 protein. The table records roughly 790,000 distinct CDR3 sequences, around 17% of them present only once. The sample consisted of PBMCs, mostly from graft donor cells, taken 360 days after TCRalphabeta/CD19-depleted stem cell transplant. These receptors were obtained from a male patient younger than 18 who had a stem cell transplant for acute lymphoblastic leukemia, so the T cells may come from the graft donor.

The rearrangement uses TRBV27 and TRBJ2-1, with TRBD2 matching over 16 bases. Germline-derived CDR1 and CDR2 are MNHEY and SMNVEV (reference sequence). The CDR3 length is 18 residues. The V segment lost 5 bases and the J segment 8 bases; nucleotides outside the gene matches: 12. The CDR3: CASSAGLAGGPPYDEQFF. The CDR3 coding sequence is TGTGCCAGCAGTGCGGGACTAGCGGGAGGGCCCCCCTATGATGAGCAGTTCTTC.

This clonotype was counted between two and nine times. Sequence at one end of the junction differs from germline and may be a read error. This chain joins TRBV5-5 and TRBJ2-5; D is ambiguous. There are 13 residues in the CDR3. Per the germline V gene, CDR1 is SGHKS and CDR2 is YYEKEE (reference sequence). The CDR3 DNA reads TGTGCCAGCAGCCCCCTCCCCCAAGGGACCCAGTACTTC. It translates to CASSPLPQGTQYF.

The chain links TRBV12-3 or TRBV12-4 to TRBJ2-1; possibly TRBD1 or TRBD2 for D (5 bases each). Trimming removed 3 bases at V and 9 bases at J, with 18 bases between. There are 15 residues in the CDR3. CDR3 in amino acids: CASSFEGFGASEQFF. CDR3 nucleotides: TGTGCCAGCAGTTTTGAGGGATTTGGGGCAAGTGAGCAGTTCTTC.

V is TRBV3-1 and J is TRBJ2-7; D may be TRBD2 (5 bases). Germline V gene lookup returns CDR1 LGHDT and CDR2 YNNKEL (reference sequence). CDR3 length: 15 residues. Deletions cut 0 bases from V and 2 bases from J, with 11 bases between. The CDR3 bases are TGTGCCAGCAGCCAAGATGGGCTAGCCCCCTACGAGCAGTACTTC. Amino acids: CASSQDGLAPYEQYF.

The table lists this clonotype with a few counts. The DNA for the CDR3 is TGTGCCATCCACATCACCGCTCAGGAGCAGTTCTTC. This encodes CAIHITAQEQFF. The rearrangement uses TRBV2 and TRBJ2-1; D gene ambiguous. CDR1 and CDR2 (germline): SNHLY, FYNNEI. The CDR3 is made up of 12 amino acids. Between the trimmed V and J ends, which lost 10 bases and 10 bases, there was a span of 17 bases. Variable domain in full (rest from reference TRBV2 and TRBJ2-1): EPEVTQTPSHQVTQMGQEVILRCVPISNHLYFYWYRQILGQKVEFLVSFYNNEISEKSEIFDDQFSVERPDGSNFTLKIRSTKLEDSAMYFCAIHITAQEQFFGPGTRLTVL.

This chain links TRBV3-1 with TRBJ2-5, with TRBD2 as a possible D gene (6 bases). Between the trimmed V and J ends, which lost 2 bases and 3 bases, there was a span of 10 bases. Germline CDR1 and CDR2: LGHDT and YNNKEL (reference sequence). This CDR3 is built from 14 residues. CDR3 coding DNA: TGTGCCAGCAGCCAACGACGCGGGAAAGAGACCCAGTACTTC. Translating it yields CASSQRRGKETQYF.

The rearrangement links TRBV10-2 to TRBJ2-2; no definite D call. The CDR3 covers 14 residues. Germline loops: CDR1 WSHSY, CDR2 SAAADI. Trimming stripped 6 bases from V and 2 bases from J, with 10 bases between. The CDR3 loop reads CASRVGLNTGELFF. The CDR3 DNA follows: TGCGCCAGCAGGGTGGGCCTCAACACCGGGGAGCTGTTTTTT.